These 28 T cell receptor beta chains came from one sample sequenced in a study of radiation and T cells in renal cell carcinoma. Time point specified: blood 2 weeks post-SBRT. Treatment given: 15 Gy SBRT to primary tumor, nephrectomy 4 weeks later. The method was immunoSEQ multiplex PCR; TCRdb's version includes in-frame clones alone and lacks a portion of them. Altogether 100,000 to 150,000 clones are present, around 81% being singletons, with the ten largest covering 5.8%. The material sequenced was blood, taken from a patient whose treatment included radiotherapy and nephrectomy. The receptors shown here come from a man aged 50-59 years with renal cell carcinoma.

The rearrangement uses TRBV6-5 and TRBJ2-7; the match to TRBD2 covers 11 bases. The germline CDR1 and CDR2 sequences are MNHEY and SVGAGI. This CDR3 contains 16 residues. The J segment lost 4 bases and the V segment lost 1 base, leaving 6 bases of the junction unmatched. The CDR3 loop is CASSYFGGTSGYEQYF. Written as DNA, the CDR3 is TGTGCCAGCAGTTACTTTGGCGGGACTAGCGGATACGAGCAGTACTTC.

This clone has more than one count but fewer than ten. The V call is TRBV29-1, the J call TRBJ2-3; D is unclear. CDR1 and CDR2 from the germline V gene are SQVTM and ANQGSEA. The length of the CDR3 is 11 residues. The V and J ends lost 5 bases and 3 bases respectively, with 6 bases between them. The CDR3 reads CSVTPTDTQYF. The CDR3 DNA reads TGCAGCGTTACCCCAACAGATACGCAGTATTTT.

This chain joins TRBV5-1 and TRBJ1-4, with 7 positions matching TRBD1. The CDR3 runs to 15 residues. Germline V lookup: CDR1 SGHRS, CDR2 YFSETQ. V lost 0 bases and J lost 5; bases outside the gene matches: 4. The CDR3, as DNA: TGCGCCAGCAGCTTGGGGCTGACAGGGAATGAAAAACTGTTTTTT. Translating it yields CASSLGLTGNEKLFF. Combining the CDR3 with reference TRBV5-1 and TRBJ1-4 gives the whole variable domain KAGVTQTPRYLIKTRGQQVTLSCSPISGHRSVSWYQQTPGQGLQFLFEYFSETQRNKGNFPGRFSGRQFSNSRSEMNVSTLELGDSALYLCASSLGLTGNEKLFFGSGTQLSVL.

The genes are TRBV5-1 and TRBJ1-2; weak D call: TRBD1 (6 bases). Germline lookup yields CDR1 SGHRS and CDR2 YFSETQ. Trimming left V 0 bases short and J 6 bases short, with 9 bases between. The CDR3 runs 13 residues. CDR3 bases: TGCGCCAGCAGCTTGGGACAGGACAATGGCTACACCTTC. It is translated as CASSLGQDNGYTF.

The chain recombines TRBV19 with TRBJ2-7; TRBD2 aligns across 14 bases. V trimming: 6 bases; J trimming: 6 bases; junction bases outside the gene matches: 4. This CDR3 comprises 14 residues. Germline V gives CDR1 LNHDA, CDR2 SQIVND (reference sequence). The DNA for the CDR3 is TGTGCCAGTAGCGGGACTAGCGGGAGCGGCGAGCAGTACTTC. Protein: CASSGTSGSGEQYF.

CDR3 nucleotide sequence: TGTGCCAGCAGTGTCGCTAGCGGGGTTCTGGTCAATGAGCAGTTCTTC. It specifies CASSVASGVLVNEQFF. The gene calls are TRBV6-4 and TRBJ2-1; 9 bases match TRBD2. V dropped 4 bases and J dropped 6; count of bases not matched to a gene: 10. Germline V gene data show CDR1 as MRHNA and CDR2 as SNTAGT. The CDR3 spans 16 residues.

This chain uses TRBV5-1 with TRBJ2-5, with D maybe TRBD2 (7 bases). This CDR3 region has 16 residues. Germline V gene lookup returns CDR1 SGHRS and CDR2 YFSETQ. V lost 6 bases, J lost 5 bases, and 23 bases lay in between. In DNA form, the CDR3 reads TGCGCCAGCACCATAGCAGGAAGGGGGGGTGGTGAGACCCAGTACTTC. Translated, it gives CASTIAGRGGGETQYF.

The chain uses TRBV2 and TRBJ1-2; D is unresolved. This CDR3 has 13 residues. Germline V gives CDR1 SNHLY, CDR2 FYNNEI. V was pared by 7 bases and J by 5 bases, with 14 bases between. CDR3 amino acids: CASKETVEYGYTF. Written as DNA, the CDR3 is TGTGCCAGCAAAGAGACGGTCGAATATGGCTACACCTTC.

V usage is TRBV7-8 and J usage is TRBJ1-5, with D possibly being TRBD1 (6 bases). Trimming left V 1 base short and J 0 bases short, with 7 bases between. The CDR3 is made up of 15 amino acids. The V gene's germline CDR1 is SGHVS and CDR2 FQNEAQ. The chain's CDR3 is CASSLVRGSNQPQHF. CDR3 sequence (DNA): TGTGCCAGCAGCTTAGTCAGGGGTAGCAATCAGCCCCAGCATTTT.

This clone was observed a handful of times. The rearrangement joins TRBV28 to TRBJ1-2, with 8 nucleotides matching TRBD1. The V segment lost 4 bases and the J segment 4 bases; nucleotides outside the gene matches: 2. Germline CDR1 MDHEN, CDR2 SYDVKM. The CDR3 has 13 amino acids. CDR3 sequence (DNA): TGTGCCAGCAGTTCACAGGGGGGCTATGGCTACACCTTC. Residues: CASSSQGGYGYTF.

V gene TRBV7-3 combines with J gene TRBJ2-4; either TRBD1 or TRBD2 may fit D (5 bases each). The CDR3 runs 16 residues. Trimming shortened V by 4 bases and J by 4 bases, and 17 bases separated the two germline ends. Germline CDR1 and CDR2: SGHTA and FQGTGA. This CDR3 is CASSSRPGQGKNIQYF. The CDR3, as DNA: TGTGCCAGCAGCTCCAGACCGGGGCAGGGAAAAAACATTCAGTACTTC. Looking up the rest from reference TRBV7-3 and TRBJ2-4 gives the full variable domain: GAGVSQTPSNKVTEKGKYVELRCDPISGHTALYWYRQSLGQGPEFLIYFQGTGAADDSGLPNDRFFAVRPEGSVSTLKIQRTERGDSAVYLCASSSRPGQGKNIQYFGAGTRLSVL.

The chain has TRBV4-3 and TRBJ2-3; TRBD2 is a possible D gene (5 bases). The CDR3 length is 18 residues. V was cut by 1 base and J by 2 bases, with 19 bases left in between. Germline values: CDR1 LGHNA, CDR2 YSLEER. The CDR3 spells CASSQAPGRSGHTDTQYF. CDR3 DNA: TGCGCCAGCAGCCAAGCCCCCGGTCGGAGCGGCCACACAGATACGCAGTATTTT.

The chain carries TRBV5-5 and TRBJ1-1; 7 nucleotides agree with TRBD1. Germline V gene lookup returns CDR1 SGHKS and CDR2 YYEKEE (reference sequence). J gave up 6 bases and V 2 bases, and 16 bases lay outside the gene matches. CDR3 length equals 17 residues. CDR3 coding DNA: TGTGCCAGCAGCTTCGGTCGGGCAGGGGGACTAGCTGCTGAAGCTTTCTTT. It codes for CASSFGRAGGLAAEAFF.

The V and J genes are TRBV2 and TRBJ2-3; unclear D gene. In germline, CDR1 is SNHLY, CDR2 FYNNEI. The CDR3 covers 14 residues. Trimming took 6 bases from V and 0 from J, leaving 10 bases between them. DNA of the CDR3: TGTGCCAGCAGCGACTCATCTAGCACAGATACGCAGTATTTT. It codes for CASSDSSSTDTQYF.

The chain employs TRBV19 and TRBJ1-5; D might be TRBD1 (5 bases). Germline CDR1 and CDR2: LNHDA and SQIVND (reference sequence). This CDR3 contains 16 residues. V was trimmed by 1 base and J by 0 bases, leaving 10 bases between them. Here the CDR3 reads CASSIGTYNSNQPQHF. In DNA form, the CDR3 reads TGTGCCAGTAGTATAGGGACATACAATAGCAATCAGCCCCAGCATTTT.

Concerning this clone itself: This sample also contains other DNA sequences that code for the same CDR3. V gene TRBV7-9 combines with J gene TRBJ1-1; no clear D gene. From germline, CDR1 is SEHNR and CDR2 FQNEAQ (reference sequence). CDR3 length: 12 residues. Trimming left V 6 bases short and J 2 bases short, with 7 bases between. CDR3 in amino acids: CASSLVNTEAFF. CDR3 in DNA: TGTGCCAGCAGTCTTGTCAACACTGAAGCTTTCTTT.

V usage is TRBV15 and J usage is TRBJ2-5; TRBD2 matches at 10 bases. This CDR3 has 17 amino acids. Germline V lookup: CDR1 LNHNV, CDR2 YYDKDF (reference sequence). V was pared by 0 bases and J by 9 bases, with 13 bases of the junction left unmatched. CDR3 sequence reads: CATSRDGVAGGRGAQYF. CDR3 sequence (DNA): TGTGCCACCAGCAGAGATGGGGTAGCGGGGGGACGGGGGGCCCAGTACTTC.

The chain employs TRBV5-1 and TRBJ2-1; TRBD2 agrees at 8 bases. CDR1 is SGHRS and CDR2 is YFSETQ in the germline V gene. The V and J ends lost 2 bases and 6 bases, in that order; junction bases with no gene match: 4. This CDR3 spans 14 amino acids. The CDR3 region is CASSLSGSSNEQFF. As DNA, the CDR3 is TGCGCCAGCAGCTTAAGCGGGAGTTCCAATGAGCAGTTCTTC.

The J gene is TRBJ2-3, the V gene TRBV5-4; TRBD2 agrees at 13 bases. Germline CDR1 reads SGHNT; CDR2 reads YYREEE (reference sequence). V lost 3 bases to trimming and J lost 0 bases; unmatched junction nucleotides: 1. The CDR3 is 16 amino acids. The CDR3 region is CASSSGLAGSTDTQYF. The CDR3 bases are TGTGCCAGCAGCTCGGGACTAGCGGGGAGCACAGATACGCAGTATTTT.

The chain is built from TRBV9 and TRBJ2-1; 7 bases match TRBD1. In germline, CDR1 is SGDLS, CDR2 YYNGEE. This CDR3 comprises 18 residues. V was clipped by 2 bases and J by 1 base; unmatched bases: 12. This chain's CDR3 is CASSVHRGGGVSYNEQFF. In DNA form, the CDR3 reads TGTGCCAGCAGCGTCCACCGAGGGGGCGGTGTGTCCTACAATGAGCAGTTCTTC. The variable domain in full, completed from reference TRBV9 and TRBJ2-1, reads DSGVTQTPKHLITATGQRVTLRCSPRSGDLSVYWYQQSLDQGLQFLIQYYNGEERAKGNILERFSAQQFPDLHSELNLSSLELGDSALYFCASSVHRGGGVSYNEQFFGPGTRLTVL.

CDR3 nucleotides: TGTGCCAGCGTTAGACAGGGTGATCAGCCCCAGCATTTT. This sequence encodes CASVRQGDQPQHF. V usage is TRBV6-6 and J usage is TRBJ1-5; 7 positions match TRBD1. This CDR3 has 13 residues. V was pared by 8 bases and J by 5 bases, with 6 bases of the junction left unmatched. From germline, CDR1 is MNHNY and CDR2 SVGAGI (reference sequence).

In this sample, this clone turned up once. The chain is built from TRBV27 and TRBJ1-4, with 10 nucleotides matching TRBD1. In germline, CDR1 is MNHEY, CDR2 SMNVEV (reference sequence). The V segment lost 6 bases and the J segment 8 bases; nucleotides outside the gene matches: 9. This CDR3 spans 15 amino acids. CDR3 sequence (DNA): TGTGCCAGCAGGAACGACAGGGGGCCGGACGAAAAACTGTTTTTT. Translating it yields CASRNDRGPDEKLFF.

The CDR3 sequence is CASKPSDREAFF. The CDR3 bases are TGTGCCAGCAAACCTTCGGACAGGGAAGCTTTCTTT. This chain connects TRBV2 to TRBJ1-1, with 7 bases lining up with TRBD1. CDR1 SNHLY and CDR2 FYNNEI come from the germline V gene. The CDR3 consists of 12 residues. The junction had 7 bases not matched to a gene; V was cut back by 7 bases and J by 8 bases.

The chain couples TRBV2 to TRBJ2-2; possible D gene TRBD1, 6 bases. CDR3 length equals 12 residues. Germline loops: CDR1 SNHLY, CDR2 FYNNEI. The ends were cut back, 9 bases at V and 4 bases at J, with 9 bases in the middle. CDR3 nucleotide sequence: TGTGCCAGGACAGGAGCCACCGGGGAGCTGTTTTTT. This codes for CARTGATGELFF.

V gene TRBV5-1 combines with J gene TRBJ2-5; TRBD2 aligns across 7 bases. Trimming at V came to 2 bases and at J to 3 bases, leaving 10 bases not matched to a gene. The V gene's germline CDR1 is SGHRS and CDR2 YFSETQ. The CDR3 loop spans 16 amino acids. Written as DNA, the CDR3 is TGCGCCAGCAGCTTCATCGAGGGAGGGAAAAAAGAGACCCAGTACTTC. This translates into CASSFIEGGKKETQYF.

This chain joins TRBV4-3 and TRBJ1-1; D gene ambiguous. V lost 0 bases to trimming and J lost 1 base, with 9 bases between them. The CDR3 is made up of 15 amino acids. In germline, CDR1 is LGHNA, CDR2 YSLEER. CDR3 residues: CASSQDRGWNTEAFF. CDR3 nucleotide sequence: TGCGCCAGCAGCCAAGACCGAGGGTGGAACACTGAAGCTTTCTTT.

The chain carries TRBV7-8 and TRBJ2-1; D might be TRBD1 (5 bases). The CDR3 length is 14 residues. The ends were cut back, 1 base at V and 7 bases at J, with 11 bases in the middle. The germline CDR1 and CDR2 sequences are SGHVS and FQNEAQ. The CDR3 DNA follows: TGTGCCAGCAGCTTAGTAGGGGCCGGGAATGAGCAGTTCTTC. As protein: CASSLVGAGNEQFF.

The chain employs TRBV11-2 and TRBJ2-7, with 7 positions matching TRBD1. V lost 3 bases, J lost 2 bases, and 10 bases stayed unmatched. Germline loops: CDR1 SGHAT, CDR2 FQNNGV. This CDR3 is 16 amino acids long. This chain's CDR3 is CASSLKHRDSPYEQYF. CDR3 DNA: TGTGCCAGCAGCTTGAAACACCGGGACAGCCCCTACGAGCAGTACTTC.